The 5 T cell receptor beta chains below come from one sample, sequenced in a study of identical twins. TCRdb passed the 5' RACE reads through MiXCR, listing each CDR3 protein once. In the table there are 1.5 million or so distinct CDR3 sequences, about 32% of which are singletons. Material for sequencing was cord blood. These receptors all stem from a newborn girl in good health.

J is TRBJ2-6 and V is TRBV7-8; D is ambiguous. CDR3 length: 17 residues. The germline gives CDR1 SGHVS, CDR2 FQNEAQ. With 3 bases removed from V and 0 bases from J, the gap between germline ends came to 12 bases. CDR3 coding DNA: TGTGCCAGCAGCTTCCCTTGGGGAAGCTCTGGGGCCAACGTCCTGACTTTC. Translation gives CASSFPWGSSGANVLTF.

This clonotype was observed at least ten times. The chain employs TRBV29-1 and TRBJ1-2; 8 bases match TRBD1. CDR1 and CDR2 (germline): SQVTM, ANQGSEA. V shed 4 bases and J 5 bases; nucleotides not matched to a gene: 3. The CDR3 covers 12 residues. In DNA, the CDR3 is TGCAGCGTTGGGACAGGGCTTTATGGCTACACCTTC. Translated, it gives CSVGTGLYGYTF.

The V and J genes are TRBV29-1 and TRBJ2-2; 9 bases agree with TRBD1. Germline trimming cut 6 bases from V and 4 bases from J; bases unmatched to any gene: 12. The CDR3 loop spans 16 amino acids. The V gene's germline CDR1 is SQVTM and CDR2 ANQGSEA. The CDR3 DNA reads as TGCAGCGTACGAGACCGGGACAGGGTTTTCACCGGGGAGCTGTTTTTT. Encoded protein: CSVRDRDRVFTGELFF.

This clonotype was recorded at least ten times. CDR3 residues: CASSRSGTGGGYTF. CDR3 nucleotides: TGTGCCAGCAGTCGATCCGGGACAGGGGGTGGCTACACCTTC. J is TRBJ1-2 and V is TRBV27, with 11 bases aligning to TRBD1. Unmatched junction bases numbered 6, after V lost 5 bases and J lost 7 bases. Looked up from germline, CDR1 is MNHEY and CDR2 is SMNVEV (reference sequence). CDR3 length: 14 amino acids.

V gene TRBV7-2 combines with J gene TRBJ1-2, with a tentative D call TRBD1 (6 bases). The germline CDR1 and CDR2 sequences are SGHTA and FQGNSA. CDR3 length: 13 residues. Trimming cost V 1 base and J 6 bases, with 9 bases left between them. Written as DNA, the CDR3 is TGTGCCAGCAGCTTAGTCAGGGGTGATGGCTACACCTTC. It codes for CASSLVRGDGYTF.